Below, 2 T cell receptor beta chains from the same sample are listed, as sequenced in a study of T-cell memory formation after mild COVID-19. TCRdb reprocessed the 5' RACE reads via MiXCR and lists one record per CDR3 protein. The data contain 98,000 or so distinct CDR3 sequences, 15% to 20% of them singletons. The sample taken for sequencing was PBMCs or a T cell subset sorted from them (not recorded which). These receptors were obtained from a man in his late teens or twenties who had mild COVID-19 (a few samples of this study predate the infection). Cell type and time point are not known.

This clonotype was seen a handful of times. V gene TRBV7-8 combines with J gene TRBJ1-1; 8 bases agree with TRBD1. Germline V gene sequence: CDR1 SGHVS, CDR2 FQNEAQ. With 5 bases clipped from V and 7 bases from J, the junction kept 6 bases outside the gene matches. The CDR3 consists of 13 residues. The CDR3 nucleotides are TGTGCCAGCAGCCCGCAGGGGGCCGGTGAAGCTTTCTTT. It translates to CASSPQGAGEAFF.

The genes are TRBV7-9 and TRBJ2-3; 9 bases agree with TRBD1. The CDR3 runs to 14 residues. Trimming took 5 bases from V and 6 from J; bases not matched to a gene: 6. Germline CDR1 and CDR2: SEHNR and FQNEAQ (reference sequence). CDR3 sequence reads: CASSRDREWDTQYF. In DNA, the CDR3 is TGTGCCAGCAGCCGGGACAGGGAGTGGGATACGCAGTATTTT.